Detailed here is one T cell receptor (beta chain). What this receptor recognizes is not known. Base-call qualities are not available, and no considerably larger clone is one nucleotide away. V is pared back by 2 bases and J by 5 bases, with 12 bases lying between the germline termini. The CDR3 starts with the cysteine, ends with the phenylalanine, and has 14 residues. Only the CDR3 part of the read is kept: 42 bases, read in frame from the first base. According to the germline V gene, CDR1 reads SGHTA and CDR2 reads FQGNSA. These data originate in a study of cytomegalovirus exposure and HLA in healthy donors (dated by TCRdb to 2016 to 2017). Background on the whole study: In an earlier analysis of 550 to 750 of the donors, around 300 Gb of sequence data and some 100 million unique TCR beta sequences from about 179 million T cells were reported. A later genetic analysis took genome-wide SNP genotypes for about 65% of the 666 donors and used that subset as a discovery cohort. To predict cytomegalovirus infection status, the study combined high-throughput TCR immunosequencing, statistical association of individual TCRs with disease status, and machine learning. Of the roughly 410 genotyped donors, less than 90% were placed in the genetic ancestry cluster associated with self-reported Caucasian donors. The study aimed to test whether signatures of past pathogen exposure could be identified by cataloging public T cell receptors. Around 320 gigabases of sequencing data and tens of millions of unique TCR sequences were included in an early release covering roughly 600 HLA-typed donors. Rather than using new phenotypic data, the later analysis identified candidate immune exposures from TCR beta sequences and from how often those sequences occurred across donors. Because of strong linkage in the cohort, roughly five DR-DQ haplotypes were treated as single units for association and clustering. An earlier analysis of 587 of the donors used high-throughput TCR beta sequencing to judge whether each TCR beta V gene segment behaved as functional or pseudogenic. Class I and class II HLA loci were covered by the typing at four-digit resolution. A separate validation cohort of roughly 120 different subjects was used in addition to the approximately 610-subject first cohort. Using immunosequencing, the study profiled T cell repertoires from approximately 700 subjects and related those repertoires to cytomegalovirus serostatus. Across some 400 genotyped donors of the cohort, an average of approximately 240,000 unique TCR beta nucleotide sequences per donor were sequenced, and about a sixth of those sequences were non-productive. A later analysis re-analyzed previously published TCR beta repertoires from about 600 donors and added high-resolution HLA genotyping to study TCR occurrence patterns. Every discovery cohort repertoire had been produced on one sequencing platform. The number of donors typed differed by locus, with about 629-630 for A, B, C, DRB1 and DQB1, about 500 for DQA1, 606 for DPA1, and 472 for DPB1. Donor age, sex, ethnicity and CMV serostatus were collected together with the repertoire data. What the study reported, not specific to this receptor: A later genetic analysis associated a missense DCLRE1C variant with V-gene and J-gene trimming of TCR beta chains, and an independent cohort replicated the association. Some IMGT-functional V segments, including TRBV6-2 and TRBV6-3, could not be told apart with the 87-base-pair reads, so those segments were excluded. A group of highly shared sequence variants was considered likely to be a technical artifact of the sequencing pipeline. Three of the identified cytomegalovirus-associated TCR beta chains were confirmed in vitro to be specific for cytomegalovirus antigens. In this cohort, only TCR beta chains were sequenced, and detectable features were limited by the absence of alpha or paired-chain data. According to a later analysis, TCR association rates differed among HLA loci, with DRB1 alleles showing the most associated TCRs and HLA-C alleles showing the fewest. The study gave a list of under 200 TCR beta chains associated with cytomegalovirus. The authors suggested that the approach could potentially be extended to other disease states and immunological phenotypes. Linkage disequilibrium might explain the correlated functional status among segregating V segments, but an unknown experimental factor could not be excluded. A later analysis associated 16,951 TCR beta sequences with specific HLA alleles at a false discovery rate of 0.05. When HLA alleles, especially DR and DQ, strongly co-occurred, attributing TCR associations to individual alleles was difficult. Immune exposure information for the cohort was limited to CMV serostatus. Because counts were too low, seventeen rarely observed V segments, including chromosome 9 orphons, were excluded from the earlier analysis of under 650 of the donors. While some public TCRs were present in many individuals, most TCR sequences turned up only very rarely across donors. According to a later analysis, parvovirus B19, influenza, CMV and Epstein-Barr virus appeared linked to several top co-occurrence clusters. According to a later genetic analysis, donors in an Asian-associated ancestry cluster had fewer N-insertions in productive TCRs than the approximately 690-donor mean. In an earlier analysis of a few hundred of the donors, most TCR beta V segments were observed in productive rearrangements about 87% or about 30% of the time, broadly matching IMGT annotations. Roughly uniform sequencing depth across donors was assumed in presence/absence analyses, although this assumption may not hold. The classifier was reported to diagnose cytomegalovirus status with high specificity and sensitivity in both the original cohort and the validation cohort. HLA typing was unavailable for some donors at each locus, so association tests used only the typed subset. A further reported finding was that TCR beta sequences accurately predicted the HLA-A and HLA-B alleles for most subjects in the first cohort. Most CMV-associated TCR beta chains appeared to be HLA-restricted in a later analysis, and the HLA associations seemed to be driven largely by CMV exposure. In a later analysis, HLA-associated TCR beta chains showed more clonal expansion and lower generation probabilities than non-associated chains that were equally common.

The cohort was made up of 650 to 700 healthy bone marrow donors. At the time of sampling, every cohort member was nominally healthy, though immune exposures that went unrecorded were likely present. The donor tested CMV seronegative, placing the donor among the approximately 400 seronegative members of the cohort. Every donor gave a peripheral blood sample, and the peripheral blood mononuclear cells from that sample were used for TCR beta sequencing. The Qiagen DNeasy Blood Extraction Kit was used to extract genomic DNA from the blood cell samples. Receptors were amplified or captured by the immunoSEQ multiplex PCR assay. For the multiplex PCR, a mixture combining 60 forward primers for TCR Vbeta segments and 13 reverse primers for TCR Jbeta segments was used. The CDR3 region of rearranged TCR beta genes was amplified from genomic DNA with a multiplex PCR assay. On the Illumina HiSeq System, the amplified TCR beta libraries were sequenced as 87-base-pair reads. In the original analysis: Across the 700 or so repertoires, a later analysis counted around 80 million unique TCR beta chains, around 10 million of which were shared by at least two donors. A nearest-neighbor algorithm error-corrected the raw reads and collapsed the reads into unique sequences, merging closely related sequences to remove PCR and sequencing errors. To assign V, D and J gene segments, CDR3 sequences were aligned to IMGT reference sequences. Each retained sequence needed at least a six-nucleotide match to both a V gene segment and a J gene segment. Rearrangements were classified as productive when the CDR3 lacked stop codons and remained in frame with V and J, and all other rearrangements were classified as non-productive. Following IMGT convention, CDR3 was defined as the stretch from the second conserved V-encoded cysteine to the conserved J-encoded phenylalanine. The earlier analysis of about 570 of the donors excluded any sequence lacking an unambiguous match to a single V gene segment. An earlier analysis of several hundred of the donors classified V segments as functional when productive rearrangements were above 56.7% and as segregating when the standard deviation between donors was above 5%. To diagnose cytomegalovirus status from the catalog of TCR beta chain sequences, a statistical classification framework was built. In a later analysis, TCR nucleotide sequences were compared against IMGT/GENE-DB human TR gene sequences so that V and J genes could be assigned. The TCRdist pipeline was used in a later analysis to assign CDR3 sequences and most-parsimonious VDJ recombination scenarios. In a later analysis, every TCR beta chain was defined by the combination of its CDR3 amino acid sequence and its V-gene family, and reads without a unique V-gene family were dropped. A later analysis removed several hundred highly shared, low-generation-probability nucleotide sequences to deal with suspected cross-contamination and a sequencing artifact. For each public chain, a later analysis derived a clonal expansion index from normalized ranks of inferred template counts within each repertoire. In a later analysis, generation probabilities were computed with a VDJ recombination model fitted to out-of-frame rearrangements, and the resulting probabilities were checked against IGoR. In a later analysis, TCR-TCR, TCR-HLA and TCR-CMV co-occurrence was scored with hypergeometric tests, and a repertoire-size bias correction was applied to TCR pairs. In a later analysis, false discovery rates were estimated by permuting HLA or CMV assignments 20 times. In a later analysis, co-occurring TCRs were grouped using DBSCAN, with TCRdist sequence similarity added in when clustering inside HLA-allele-positive subsets. Co-occurrence clustering excluded repertoires with fewer than 30,000 or more than 120,000 public chains, plus five with anomalous nucleotide sharing. TCRdb took over this immuneACCESS table, retaining in-frame rearrangements with V and J assigned. Such tables are incomplete; in checked studies, under half of the missing clones stem from an unresolved V gene, and the remainder is unexplained. The V and J calls and clone size were taken over from that table, and D and trimming were inferred from the DNA. This sample is represented by some 140,000 clones; more than 70% of them were singletons. The leading ten clones occupy around 3.2% of the sample.

The rearrangement combines TRBV7-2 with TRBJ1-1, with TRBD1 tentatively as D gene (5 bases match). This receptor was identified in a man between 40 and 49 years old in good health and CMV-seronegative. Sequencing was performed on PBMCs. The CDR3 protein: CASSLQAGRTEAFF. The DNA sequence is as follows: TGTGCCAGCAGCTTACAGGCAGGGAGGACTGAAGCTTTCTTT.